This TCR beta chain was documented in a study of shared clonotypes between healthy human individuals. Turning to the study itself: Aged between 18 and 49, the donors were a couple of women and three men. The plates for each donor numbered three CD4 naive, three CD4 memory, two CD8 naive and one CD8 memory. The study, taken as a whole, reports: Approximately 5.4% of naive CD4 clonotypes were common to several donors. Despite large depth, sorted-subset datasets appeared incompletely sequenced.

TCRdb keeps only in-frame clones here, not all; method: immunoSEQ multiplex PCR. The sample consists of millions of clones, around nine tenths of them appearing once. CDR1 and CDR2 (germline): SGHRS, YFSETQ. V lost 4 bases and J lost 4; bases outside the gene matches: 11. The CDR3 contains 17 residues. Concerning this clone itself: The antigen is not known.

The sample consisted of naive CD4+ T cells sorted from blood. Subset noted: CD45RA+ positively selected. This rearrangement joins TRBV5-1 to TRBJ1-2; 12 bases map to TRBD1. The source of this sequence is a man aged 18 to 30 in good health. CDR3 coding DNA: TGCGCCAGCAGCGGTGGGACAGGGGGCGAGTGGGGCTATGGCTACACCTTC. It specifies CASSGGTGGEWGYGYTF.